Each of the 5 T cell receptor beta chains below was sequenced from the same sample in a study of molecular identifiers for immune sequencing clone quantification. Using its own MiXCR run on the PCR reads, TCRdb lists one record per CDR3 protein. The data contain hundreds of thousands of distinct CDR3 sequences, about 25% of them singletons. The sequenced sample was naive CD8+ T cells from blood, with Jurkat cell RNA spiked in. Subset denoted: FACS-sorted CD8+CD4-CCR7+CD45RA+ naive T cells. These receptor sequences come from a human donor in good health. Some libraries in this study had Jurkat cell RNA spiked in.

The CDR3 nucleotides are TGTGCCAGCAGCCCCCGCGCTGTTCAGGCATATAATGAAAAACTGTTTTTT. Its protein is CASSPRAVQAYNEKLFF. The chain couples TRBV27 to TRBJ1-4; D gene unclear. Per germline, CDR1 MNHEY and CDR2 SMNVEV (reference sequence). The CDR3 length is 17 residues. V lost 6 bases and J lost 4, with 21 bases in between.

The chain combines TRBV20-1 with TRBJ2-7; 7 bases align to TRBD2. The CDR3 is made up of 14 amino acids. V trimming: 3 bases; J trimming: 9 bases; junction bases outside the gene matches: 14. Per germline, CDR1 DFQATT and CDR2 SNEGSKA (reference sequence). The CDR3 DNA reads TGCAGTGCTAGTGACGGCGGGAGTTTCAACGGGCAGTACTTC. Amino acid sequence: CSASDGGSFNGQYF.

Many counts were recorded for this clonotype. The chain combines TRBV5-6 with TRBJ1-4; 8 bases are a match to TRBD1. This CDR3 spans 13 amino acids. V gave up 4 bases and J gave up 8 bases; unmatched junction bases: 4. Germline V CDR1 and CDR2: SGHDT, YYEEEE. The CDR3 loop is CASSEGQAEKLFF. The CDR3 coding sequence is TGTGCCAGCAGCGAGGGACAGGCCGAAAAACTGTTTTTT.

Comments on this clonotype: A clone one base away is much larger, so this may be a read error. This chain uses TRBV6-5 with TRBJ2-6; D might be TRBD1 (5 bases). Germline V gene lookup returns CDR1 MNHEY and CDR2 SVGAGI. There are 14 residues in the CDR3. CDR3 residues: CASSYNSGASVLTF. The DNA of the CDR3 is TGTGCCAGCAGTTACAACTCTGGGGCCAGCGTCCTGACTTTC.

This clonotype was counted at least ten times. The chain is built from TRBV29-1 and TRBJ2-2, with 8 bases fitting TRBD1. The CDR3 spans 18 residues. The V segment lost 6 bases and the J segment 0 bases; nucleotides outside the gene matches: 15. Germline lookup yields CDR1 SQVTM and CDR2 ANQGSEA. The CDR3 DNA reads as TGCAGCGTGAACGATCAGGGGGCGCTTAATCCGAACACCGGGGAGCTGTTTTTT. The encoded protein is CSVNDQGALNPNTGELFF.